One and the same sample provided the 4 T cell receptor beta chains below, sequenced in a study of OX40 agonist ivuxolimab in advanced cancers. TCRdb's table, derived via immunoSEQ multiplex PCR, lists solely in-frame clones and lacks some. The data hold over 45,000 clones, with approximately 85% observed a single time. Specimen: CD4+ or CD8+ T cells sorted from blood, collected in a trial of the OX40 agonist ivuxolimab. Receptors originate from an adult with an advanced solid tumor such as melanoma, head and neck, liver or kidney cancer.

The chain joins TRBV5-1 to TRBJ1-4; D is unresolved. The germline V and J ends were trimmed by 0 bases and 0 bases, with 6 bases remaining between them. The CDR3 covers 15 residues. CDR1 is SGHRS, CDR2 YFSETQ, per germline. The CDR3: CASSLDPATNEKLFF. CDR3 DNA sequence: TGCGCCAGCAGCTTGGACCCTGCAACTAATGAAAAACTGTTTTTT.

This clone was observed a single time. CDR3 residues: CASSGDTTEAFF. The CDR3 DNA follows: TGTGCCAGCAGTGGGGACACCACTGAAGCTTTCTTT. The chain joins TRBV2 to TRBJ1-1, with D maybe TRBD1 (6 bases). Germline CDR1 is SNHLY and CDR2 is FYNNEI. V was pared by 4 bases and J by 4 bases, with 7 bases between. The CDR3 runs to 12 residues.

This chain uses TRBV18 with TRBJ2-7; D gene unclear. Deletions cut 0 bases from V and 2 bases from J, with 8 bases between. The CDR3 is made up of 14 amino acids. Germline V gives CDR1 KGHSH, CDR2 LQKENI. The CDR3 here is CASSPPVNPYEQYF. The CDR3 DNA reads as TGTGCCAGCTCACCACCTGTAAACCCCTACGAGCAGTACTTC.

CDR3: CAWMRDRGRGNTIYF. As DNA, the CDR3 is TGTGCCTGGATGCGAGACAGGGGGCGCGGAAACACCATATATTTT. The rearrangement joins TRBV30 to TRBJ1-3; 10 bases map to TRBD1. CDR1 is GTSNPN and CDR2 is SVGIG in the germline V gene (reference sequence). The CDR3 runs to 15 residues. Trimming at V came to 4 bases and at J to 4 bases, leaving 7 bases not matched to a gene.